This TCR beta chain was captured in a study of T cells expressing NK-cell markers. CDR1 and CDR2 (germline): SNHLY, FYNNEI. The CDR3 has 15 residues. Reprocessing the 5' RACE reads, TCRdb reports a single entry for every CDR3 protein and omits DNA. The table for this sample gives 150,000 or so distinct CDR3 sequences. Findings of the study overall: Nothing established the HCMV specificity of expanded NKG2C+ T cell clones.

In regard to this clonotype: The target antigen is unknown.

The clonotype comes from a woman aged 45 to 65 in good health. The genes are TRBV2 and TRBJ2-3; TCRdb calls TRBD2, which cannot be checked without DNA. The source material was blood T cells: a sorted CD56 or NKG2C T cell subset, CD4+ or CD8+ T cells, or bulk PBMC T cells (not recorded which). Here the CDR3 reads CASSATSGSLDTQYF.